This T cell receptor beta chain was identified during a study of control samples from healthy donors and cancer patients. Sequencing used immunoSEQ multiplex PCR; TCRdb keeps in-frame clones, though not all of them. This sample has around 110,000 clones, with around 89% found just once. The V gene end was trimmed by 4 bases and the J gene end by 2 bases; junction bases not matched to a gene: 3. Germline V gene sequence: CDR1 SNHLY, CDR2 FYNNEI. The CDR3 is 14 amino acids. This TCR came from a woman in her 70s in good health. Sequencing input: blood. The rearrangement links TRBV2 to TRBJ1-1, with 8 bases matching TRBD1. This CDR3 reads CASSADRGNTEAFF. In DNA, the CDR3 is TGTGCCAGCAGTGCCGACAGGGGCAACACTGAAGCTTTCTTT.